The clone carrying this T cell receptor beta chain turned up a few times. The sample originates from a study of identical twins. Trimming took 7 bases from V and 3 from J; bases not matched to a gene: 2. Germline lookup yields CDR1 MNHEY and CDR2 SVGEGT. The CDR3 runs to 14 residues. TCRdb reprocessed the 5' RACE reads via MiXCR and lists one record per CDR3 protein. The sample lists some 660,000 distinct CDR3 sequences, less than 10% occurring once. The same data also contributed to another study, on yellow fever vaccine responses in identical twins.

The receptor comes from a young woman in good health. What was sequenced was PBMCs. The chain couples TRBV6-2 or TRBV6-3 to TRBJ2-1; 11 positions match TRBD1. CDR3 coding DNA: TGTGCCAGCACCGGGACAGGGGGCTACAATGAGCAGTTCTTC. This sequence encodes CASTGTGGYNEQFF.